This note documents a single T cell receptor (beta chain) sequence. Its cognate antigen is unknown. V lost 3 bases to trimming and J lost 5 bases, with 8 bases between them. Germline CDR1 is SGDLS and CDR2 is YYNGEE. This CDR3 region has 13 residues. Library preparation (for TCRbeta) was performed with unique molecular identifiers. A single record per CDR3 protein comes from TCRdb applying MiXCR to the PCR reads. The profile shows 200,000 to 250,000 distinct CDR3 sequences, approximately 8.4% of them singletons. The data originate from a study of T-cell reconstitution after alpha-beta-depleted transplantation in children. Points from the study as a whole: The study traced high day-60 TCRbeta diversity in some patients to surviving recipient T cells and thymic progenitors. By one year post-transplant, T-cell counts and diversity largely arose from T cells that were newly produced. There were reportedly several hundred expanded graft clones from which alpha-beta T cells came about two months after transplant.

The chain is built from TRBV9 and TRBJ2-2; D gene ambiguous. This material consisted of PBMCs, mostly from graft donor cells, taken 360 days after TCRalphabeta/CD19-depleted stem cell transplant. The clonotype was recovered from a male patient aged 2-15 years who had a stem cell transplant for acute myeloid leukemia, so the T cells may come from the graft donor. Written as DNA, the CDR3 is TGTGCCAGCAGCGCGAGAGTTACCGGGGAGCTGTTTTTT. Translation: CASSARVTGELFF.